These 31 T cell receptor beta chains were sequenced from one sample in a study of cytomegalovirus exposure and HLA in healthy donors. Method: immunoSEQ multiplex PCR; TCRdb's copy keeps in-frame clones and lacks some. The data hold around 220,000 clones, with around four fifths observed a single time. The material sequenced was PBMCs. The receptors stem from a woman younger than 45 in good health and CMV-seropositive.

This chain links TRBV2 with TRBJ2-5, with D possibly TRBD2 on 6 matching bases. V dropped 6 bases and J dropped 1 base, with 18 bases sitting between them. CDR1 is SNHLY and CDR2 is FYNNEI in the germline V gene. The CDR3 covers 16 residues. CDR3 in amino acids: CASSYAIAASQETQYF. The CDR3 nucleotides read TGTGCCAGCAGCTATGCCATAGCGGCCAGCCAAGAGACCCAGTACTTC.

The J gene is TRBJ2-5, the V gene TRBV28; no reliable D call. This CDR3 has 13 amino acids. Looked up from germline, CDR1 is MDHEN and CDR2 is SYDVKM. V dropped 0 bases and J dropped 2 bases, with 4 bases sitting between them. The chain's CDR3 is CASSLWQQETQYF. The DNA for the CDR3 is TGTGCCAGCAGTTTATGGCAGCAAGAGACCCAGTACTTC.

V and J are TRBV30 and TRBJ1-5; D is perhaps TRBD1 (5 bases). V shed 2 bases and J shed 2 bases, with 16 bases lying between them. Germline assignment: CDR1 GTSNPN and CDR2 SVGIG (reference sequence). There are 16 residues in the CDR3. CDR3 bases: TGTGCCTGGAGTCCACCCATAGGGGCGGGCAATCAGCCCCAGCATTTT. This encodes CAWSPPIGAGNQPQHF.

The rearrangement uses TRBV6-1 and TRBJ1-1; D not certain. The V and J ends lost 6 bases and 0 bases respectively, with 14 bases between them. The CDR3 contains 15 residues. Germline values: CDR1 MNHNS, CDR2 SASEGT. The CDR3 sequence is CASSPQNLMNTEAFF. CDR3 bases: TGTGCCAGCAGCCCCCAGAACCTCATGAACACTGAAGCTTTCTTT.

V usage is TRBV30 and J usage is TRBJ2-7; D gene ambiguous. V gave up 2 bases and J gave up 0 bases, with 17 bases separating them. From germline, CDR1 is GTSNPN and CDR2 SVGIG (reference sequence). The CDR3 sequence is 16 residues long. CDR3 sequence: CAWSHLERRFSYEQYF. The CDR3 bases are TGTGCCTGGAGTCACCTCGAGAGGCGTTTCTCCTACGAGCAGTACTTC.

A remark on this clone: Other DNA sequences in the sample encode the same CDR3. The rearrangement uses TRBV10-3 and TRBJ1-1; D call uncertain. This CDR3 is 13 amino acids long. The ends were cut back, 4 bases at V and 1 base at J, with 7 bases in the middle. Germline V gene lookup returns CDR1 ENHRY and CDR2 SYGVKD. The chain's CDR3 is CAISGGGNTEAFF. CDR3 bases: TGTGCCATCAGTGGAGGTGGGAACACTGAAGCTTTCTTT.

J is TRBJ1-2 and V is TRBV7-3, with unresolved D. Germline V CDR1 and CDR2: SGHTA, FQGTGA. This CDR3 spans 13 amino acids. Trimming stripped 0 bases from V and 8 bases from J, with 10 bases between. CDR3 in DNA: TGTGCCAGCAGCTTAACGCTGGAAACCGGCTACACCTTC. It translates to CASSLTLETGYTF.

The rearrangement links TRBV19 to TRBJ2-7, with D maybe TRBD2 (6 bases). V dropped 9 bases and J dropped 1 base, with 7 bases sitting between them. Germline V gene sequence: CDR1 LNHDA, CDR2 SQIVND (reference sequence). The CDR3 totals 11 residues. CDR3 sequence reads: CASGTSYEQYF. The CDR3, as DNA: TGTGCCAGCGGGACTTCCTACGAGCAGTACTTC.

The chain has TRBV5-1 and TRBJ1-1; unclear D gene. V was shortened by 1 base and J by 3 bases, with 16 bases between the two germline ends. Looked up from germline, CDR1 is SGHRS and CDR2 is YFSETQ. There are 16 residues in the CDR3. The CDR3 region has the DNA TGCGCCAGCAGCTTGTATCCGGGCCCTAGGGACACTGAAGCTTTCTTT. Translated: CASSLYPGPRDTEAFF.

This clone was found once. The chain joins TRBV6-6 to TRBJ2-1; 10 bases match TRBD2. The V segment lost 6 bases and the J segment 2 bases; nucleotides outside the gene matches: 4. Per the germline V gene, CDR1 is MNHNY and CDR2 is SVGAGI (reference sequence). CDR3 size: 15 residues. CDR3 protein: CASRSLAGAYNEQFF. The CDR3 bases are TGTGCCAGCAGAAGTCTAGCGGGGGCCTACAATGAGCAGTTCTTC.

This clone was seen a few times. This sequence joins TRBV4-1 and TRBJ2-2, with TRBD2 as a possible D gene (6 bases). V dropped 1 base and J dropped 2 bases, with 11 bases sitting between them. The CDR3 extends over 16 amino acids. In germline, CDR1 is MGHRA, CDR2 YSYEKL. CDR3 DNA sequence: TGCGCCAGCAGCCAAGTGGCGGGGACCAACACCGGGGAGCTGTTTTTT. Amino acids: CASSQVAGTNTGELFF.

The chain is built from TRBV30 and TRBJ2-7; D is unclear. This CDR3 has 14 amino acids. Trimming pared 0 bases from V and 0 bases from J, leaving 9 bases between. Looked up from germline, CDR1 is GTSNPN and CDR2 is SVGIG (reference sequence). This chain's CDR3 is CAWSVTESSYEQYF. The CDR3 DNA is TGTGCCTGGAGTGTAACCGAGAGCTCCTACGAGCAGTACTTC. The whole variable domain, filled in from reference TRBV30 and TRBJ2-7, reads SQTIHQWPATLVQPVGSPLSLECTVEGTSNPNLYWYRQAAGRGLQLLFYSVGIGQISSEVPQNLSASRPQDRQFILSSKKLLLSDSGFYLCAWSVTESSYEQYFGPGTRLTVT.

The J gene is TRBJ2-7, the V gene TRBV6-5, with D tentatively TRBD1 (5 bases). This CDR3 has 15 residues. V was pared by 6 bases and J by 0 bases, with 15 bases between. Germline CDR1 and CDR2: MNHEY and SVGAGI. The CDR3 is CASRKSDSFSYEQYF. DNA for the CDR3: TGTGCCAGCAGGAAGAGCGACAGCTTCTCCTACGAGCAGTACTTC.

The V and J genes are TRBV6-5 and TRBJ2-7; D is perhaps TRBD1 (6 bases). This CDR3 region has 13 residues. Germline CDR1 MNHEY, CDR2 SVGAGI. V was cut by 6 bases and J by 1 base, with 10 bases left in between. Written as DNA, the CDR3 is TGTGCCAGCAGCCGGGACAAGTCCTACGAGCAGTACTTC. This gives the protein CASSRDKSYEQYF.

The chain joins TRBV5-6 to TRBJ1-2; D not certain. Deletions cut 3 bases from V and 6 bases from J, with 15 bases between. This CDR3 comprises 14 residues. Germline V lookup: CDR1 SGHDT, CDR2 YYEEEE. The CDR3 loop reads CASSSWATRHGYTF. CDR3 sequence (DNA): TGTGCCAGCAGCTCATGGGCCACGAGACATGGCTACACCTTC.

Only one count was recorded for this clone. V usage is TRBV7-6 and J usage is TRBJ2-7; TRBD1 matches 8 bases. Germline loops: CDR1 SGHVS, CDR2 FNYEAQ. The CDR3 is made up of 15 amino acids. The ends lost 5 bases at V and 0 bases at J; junction bases unmatched: 6. The CDR3 bases are TGTGCCAGCAGCCGCGGACAGGGTGCCTCCTACGAGCAGTACTTC. This translates into CASSRGQGASYEQYF.

CDR3 in amino acids: CASSVQPGELFF. CDR3 sequence (DNA): TGTGCCAGCAGCGTTCAGCCCGGGGAGCTGTTTTTT. The chain uses TRBV9 and TRBJ2-2; D not resolved. Between the trimmed V and J ends, which lost 2 bases and 6 bases, there was a span of 5 bases. The CDR3 runs to 12 residues. From germline, CDR1 is SGDLS and CDR2 YYNGEE.

The chain carries TRBV4-3 and TRBJ2-3; 9 bases match TRBD2. V lost 4 bases, J lost 4 bases, and 6 bases stayed unmatched. CDR1 and CDR2 (germline): LGHNA, YSLEER. The CDR3 covers 15 residues. CDR3: CASSRLAGAPDTQYF. The CDR3 DNA sequence: TGCGCCAGCAGCCGATTAGCGGGAGCACCAGATACGCAGTATTTT.

The gene calls are TRBV27 and TRBJ2-3; 8 nucleotides align to TRBD1. V lost 4 bases and J lost 2; bases outside the gene matches: 8. Germline lookup yields CDR1 MNHEY and CDR2 SMNVEV (reference sequence). The CDR3 spans 16 residues. CDR3 in amino acids: CASSSTGERFTDTQYF. The CDR3 DNA sequence: TGTGCCAGCAGTTCGACAGGGGAGAGGTTCACAGATACGCAGTATTTT.

The J gene is TRBJ2-7, the V gene TRBV25-1; D remains ambiguous. Germline CDR1 reads MGHDK; CDR2 reads SYGVNS. Trimming took 3 bases from V and 4 from J, leaving 4 bases between them. The CDR3 sequence is 11 residues long. CDR3 protein: CASSEGYEQYF. The CDR3 bases are TGTGCCAGCAGTGAGGGTTACGAGCAGTACTTC.

V gene TRBV7-8 combines with J gene TRBJ1-2; 7 bases are shared with TRBD1. This CDR3 has 14 residues. Germline-derived CDR1 and CDR2 are SGHVS and FQNEAQ. The junction had 6 bases not matched to a gene; V was cut back by 4 bases and J by 4 bases. CDR3 DNA sequence: TGTGCCAGCAGCTCACAGGGGAAAAGCTATGGCTACACCTTC. Translated: CASSSQGKSYGYTF.

This rearrangement joins TRBV13 to TRBJ2-4, with D perhaps matching TRBD2 (5 bases). The CDR3 is 16 amino acids. V lost 3 bases, J lost 3 bases, and 15 bases lay in between. Germline V gene lookup returns CDR1 PRHDT and CDR2 FYEKMQ (reference sequence). CDR3 in DNA: TGTGCCAGCAGCTTGTCTCATCTAGGAGGCAAAAACATTCAGTACTTC. Its translation is CASSLSHLGGKNIQYF.

This clone was seen only a few times. This chain connects TRBV5-1 to TRBJ2-7; unclear D gene. Germline V gene lookup returns CDR1 SGHRS and CDR2 YFSETQ. This CDR3 contains 13 residues. V lost 0 bases and J lost 3, with 7 bases in between. CDR3 bases: TGCGCCAGCAGCTTGGGCGCCTTCTACGAGCAGTACTTC. It specifies CASSLGAFYEQYF.

This chain links TRBV4-3 with TRBJ1-5; the D gene is possibly TRBD1 (5 bases). CDR3 length: 14 amino acids. The ends were cut back, 0 bases at V and 6 bases at J, with 9 bases in the middle. CDR1 is LGHNA, CDR2 YSLEER, per germline. The CDR3 sequence is CASSQDPGIQPQHF. CDR3 coding DNA: TGCGCCAGCAGCCAAGATCCAGGGATTCAGCCCCAGCATTTT.

This chain connects TRBV4-3 to TRBJ2-4; D call uncertain. From germline, CDR1 is LGHNA and CDR2 YSLEER. This CDR3 is 15 amino acids long. V was cut by 0 bases and J by 11 bases, with 17 bases left in between. CDR3 nucleotides: TGCGCCAGCAGCCAAGATTCCAGCCCTCCCTTTGTTCAGTACTTC. The encoded protein is CASSQDSSPPFVQYF.

This clone came up a few times. J is TRBJ1-2 and V is TRBV11-2; D might be TRBD1 (5 bases). Germline CDR1 SGHAT, CDR2 FQNNGV. This CDR3 contains 15 residues. V was cut by 5 bases and J by 4 bases, with 17 bases left in between. The CDR3 loop reads CASSLTNTGGYGYTF. The CDR3 DNA reads TGTGCCAGCAGCCTTACGAATACAGGCGGCTATGGCTACACCTTC.

The chain carries TRBV7-8 and TRBJ2-1; 9 nucleotides agree with TRBD1. CDR1 is SGHVS, CDR2 FQNEAQ, per germline. This CDR3 has 16 residues. V was pared by 3 bases and J by 3 bases, with 6 bases of the junction left unmatched. CDR3 amino acids: CASSFRYRGLYNEQFF. The CDR3 bases are TGTGCCAGCAGCTTTAGATACAGGGGGCTCTACAATGAGCAGTTCTTC.

The chain employs TRBV5-6 and TRBJ2-6; unclear D gene. Per germline, CDR1 SGHDT and CDR2 YYEEEE. Trimming cost V 0 bases and J 1 base, with 2 bases left between them. The CDR3 has 14 residues. The CDR3 loop reads CASSLGSGANVLTF. The CDR3 DNA reads TGTGCCAGCAGCTTGGGGTCTGGGGCCAACGTCCTGACTTTC.

CDR3 in DNA: TGTGCCATCAGTGTGTTGAAGGAGGGGGCCGGGGAGACCCAGTACTTC. Translated, it gives CAISVLKEGAGETQYF. The gene calls are TRBV10-3 and TRBJ2-5, with D tentatively TRBD1 (7 bases). Trimming took off 4 bases at V and 5 bases at J, with 20 bases between the two ends. The germline CDR1 and CDR2 sequences are ENHRY and SYGVKD. The CDR3 is 16 amino acids.

The chain links TRBV30 to TRBJ1-1, with D unclear. Trimming took off 3 bases at V and 4 bases at J, with 12 bases between the two ends. CDR3 length equals 13 residues. Germline CDR1 is GTSNPN and CDR2 is SVGIG (reference sequence). Written as DNA, the CDR3 is TGTGCCTGGAGAGCGAACTACGGCACTGAAGCTTTCTTT. Translated, it gives CAWRANYGTEAFF.

The V gene is TRBV2, the J gene TRBJ1-2; 9 nucleotides align to TRBD1. V shed 5 bases and J 8 bases; nucleotides not matched to a gene: 6. The CDR3 sequence is 13 residues long. The germline gives CDR1 SNHLY, CDR2 FYNNEI. This CDR3 reads CASSSDRGGGYTF. Written as DNA, the CDR3 is TGTGCCAGCAGTTCCGACAGGGGGGGAGGCTACACCTTC.